This TCR beta chain was sequenced in a study of blood T cell repertoires in COVID-19. The wider study: Acute-phase and convalescent COVID-19 samples originated in the United States, Italy and Spain. T cells, B-cell-depleted T cells, or PBMCs provided the cDNA or gDNA that served as material.

Germline V gene lookup returns CDR1 MDHEN and CDR2 SYDVKM. This CDR3 has 15 residues. The V end was cut by 5 bases, the J end by 4 bases, with 14 bases between. Per the study methods: Estimated nucleated cell counts came from reference gene primer amplification. Profiled with immunoSEQ multiplex PCR; TCRdb holds only in-frame clones, not every one. V, J and clone size were drawn from that table, and D and trimming were deduced from the DNA. The sample contains tens of thousands of clones, about 85% of which appear only once. The receptor was isolated from a woman in her seventies with acute or convalescent COVID-19. The specimen was peripheral blood. This chain joins TRBV28 and TRBJ1-4; no clear D. Here the CDR3 DNA reads TGTGCCAGCAGTGAGCGTTCAGGACTTAATGAAAAACTGTTTTTT. This codes for CASSERSGLNEKLFF.